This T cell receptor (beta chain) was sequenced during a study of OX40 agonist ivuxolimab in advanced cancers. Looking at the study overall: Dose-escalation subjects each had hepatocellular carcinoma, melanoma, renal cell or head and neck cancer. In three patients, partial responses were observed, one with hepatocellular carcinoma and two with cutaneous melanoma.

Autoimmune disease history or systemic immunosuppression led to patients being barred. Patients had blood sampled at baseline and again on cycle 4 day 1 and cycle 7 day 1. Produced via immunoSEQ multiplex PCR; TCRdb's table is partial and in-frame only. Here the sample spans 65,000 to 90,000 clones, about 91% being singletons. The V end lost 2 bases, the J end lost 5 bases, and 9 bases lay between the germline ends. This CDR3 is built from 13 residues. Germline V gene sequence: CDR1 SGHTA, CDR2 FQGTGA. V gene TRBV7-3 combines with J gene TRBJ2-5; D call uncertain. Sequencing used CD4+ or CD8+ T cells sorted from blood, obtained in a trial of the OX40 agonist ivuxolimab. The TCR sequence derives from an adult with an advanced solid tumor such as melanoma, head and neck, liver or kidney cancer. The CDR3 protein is CASSLWAKETQYF. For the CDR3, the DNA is TGTGCCAGCAGCTTATGGGCCAAGGAGACCCAGTACTTC.